A single sample is the source of the 14 T cell receptor beta chains below, sequenced in a study of blood T cell repertoires in COVID-19. Data came from immunoSEQ multiplex PCR; TCRdb stores just in-frame clones and leaves some out. The sample holds some 170,000 clones; roughly 89% are singletons and the top ten take roughly 1.4%. What was sequenced was peripheral blood. Receptors originate from a woman aged 45 to 65 with acute or convalescent COVID-19.

The chain employs TRBV4-3 and TRBJ2-1; 10 bases match TRBD2. The CDR3 runs to 16 residues. The junction had 12 bases not matched to a gene; V was cut back by 4 bases and J by 9 bases. Germline V gene data show CDR1 as LGHNA and CDR2 as YSLEER. The CDR3 DNA reads TGCGCCAGCAGCCCAAGAATCCAGCGGGGGGGAGTTGAGCAGTTCTTC. Amino acid sequence: CASSPRIQRGGVEQFF.

J is TRBJ1-5 and V is TRBV10-3, with D hard to call. Germline CDR1 and CDR2: ENHRY and SYGVKD. This CDR3 is 16 amino acids long. Trimming stripped 3 bases from V and 3 bases from J, with 15 bases between. This CDR3 is CAISDSRRNPNQPQHF. The CDR3 region has the DNA TGTGCCATCAGTGACTCCCGGAGGAACCCCAATCAGCCCCAGCATTTT.

The CDR3 is CATNSGQANQPQHF. The CDR3 DNA reads as TGTGCCACCAACTCGGGACAAGCGAATCAGCCCCAGCATTTT. The chain recombines TRBV24-1 with TRBJ1-5, with D perhaps TRBD1 (6 bases). Germline V gene lookup returns CDR1 KGHDR and CDR2 SFDVKD. The CDR3 loop spans 14 amino acids. The V gene lost 8 bases and the J gene lost 4 bases, with 14 bases spanning the gap.

The chain joins TRBV2 to TRBJ2-3, with 9 nucleotides matching TRBD1. In germline, CDR1 is SNHLY, CDR2 FYNNEI. The V gene end was trimmed by 5 bases and the J gene end by 3 bases; junction bases not matched to a gene: 3. The length of the CDR3 is 14 residues. The chain's CDR3 is CASSYRGPTDTQYF. The CDR3, as DNA: TGTGCCAGCAGTTACAGGGGGCCAACAGATACGCAGTATTTT.

This chain links TRBV9 with TRBJ1-2; possible D gene TRBD1, 6 bases. CDR3 length: 14 residues. Deletions cut 3 bases from V and 2 bases from J, with 11 bases between. CDR1 SGDLS and CDR2 YYNGEE come from the germline V gene. The CDR3 spells CASSAQGTNYGYTF. For the CDR3, the DNA is TGTGCCAGCAGCGCGCAGGGGACCAACTATGGCTACACCTTC. Full variable domain (rest looked up from reference TRBV9 and TRBJ1-2): DSGVTQTPKHLITATGQRVTLRCSPRSGDLSVYWYQQSLDQGLQFLIQYYNGEERAKGNILERFSAQQFPDLHSELNLSSLELGDSALYFCASSAQGTNYGYTFGSGTRLTVV.

V and J are TRBV27 and TRBJ2-3; D possibly corresponds to TRBD1 (6 bases). The CDR3 contains 15 residues. Looked up from germline, CDR1 is MNHEY and CDR2 is SMNVEV (reference sequence). V was trimmed by 6 bases and J by 6 bases, leaving 19 bases between them. Here the CDR3 reads CASSPDSGREDTQYF. Here the CDR3 DNA reads TGTGCCAGCAGCCCGGACAGCGGAAGGGAGGATACGCAGTATTTT.

This chain connects TRBV12-3 or TRBV12-4 to TRBJ1-2, with D uncertain. V lost 3 bases and J 2 bases, leaving 7 bases between the germline ends. The CDR3 covers 13 residues. The CDR3 loop is CASSFPGNYGYTF. The CDR3 coding sequence is TGTGCCAGCAGTTTCCCGGGAAACTATGGCTACACCTTC.

This clone was seen a single time. The chain joins TRBV27 to TRBJ1-3; D not resolved. Germline loops: CDR1 MNHEY, CDR2 SMNVEV (reference sequence). CDR3 length: 13 residues. V was cut by 6 bases and J by 3 bases, with 9 bases left in between. CDR3 protein: CASRLLSGNTIYF. The CDR3 DNA is TGTGCCAGCAGGCTCCTAAGTGGAAACACCATATATTTT.

The J gene is TRBJ2-2, the V gene TRBV5-5; D uncertain. Germline CDR1 and CDR2: SGHKS and YYEKEE (reference sequence). The CDR3 totals 15 residues. V lost 0 bases to trimming and J lost 7 bases, with 13 bases between them. The CDR3 here is CASSLARRVGGELFF. The CDR3 DNA reads TGTGCCAGCAGCTTGGCTCGTCGAGTCGGCGGGGAGCTGTTTTTT. Full variable domain (outside the CDR3, taken from reference TRBV5-5 and TRBJ2-2): DAGVTQSPTHLIKTRGQQVTLRCSPISGHKSVSWYQQVLGQGPQFIFQYYEKEERGRGNFPDRFSARQFPNYSSELNVNALLLGDSALYLCASSLARRVGGELFFGEGSRLTVL.

The J gene is TRBJ1-6, the V gene TRBV19; TRBD1 agrees at 7 bases. The CDR3 is 17 amino acids. J lost 5 bases, V lost 5 bases, and 12 bases had no gene match. The germline V gene encodes CDR1 LNHDA and CDR2 SQIVND (reference sequence). CDR3 residues: CASSPVPGQPNNSPLHF. The CDR3 region has the DNA TGTGCCAGTAGTCCTGTCCCGGGACAGCCTAATAATTCACCCCTCCACTTT.

The chain carries TRBV30 and TRBJ2-7, with D possibly TRBD1 on 6 matching bases. Germline CDR1 and CDR2: GTSNPN and SVGIG (reference sequence). The CDR3 sequence is 14 residues long. With 5 bases removed from V and 7 bases from J, the gap between germline ends came to 21 bases. CDR3 sequence: CAWGTGSKSGEQYF. The CDR3 coding sequence is TGTGCCTGGGGAACAGGGTCAAAGTCGGGAGAGCAGTACTTC.

The chain uses TRBV6-5 and TRBJ2-3; D perhaps matches TRBD1 (5 bases). V lost 6 bases and J lost 1, with 14 bases in between. CDR3 length: 15 amino acids. Germline V gene lookup returns CDR1 MNHEY and CDR2 SVGAGI. CDR3 in amino acids: CASRFRGQGTDTQYF. CDR3 in DNA: TGTGCCAGCAGATTTAGAGGACAAGGCACAGATACGCAGTATTTT.

The V call is TRBV27, the J call TRBJ2-6; no clear D gene. The CDR3 runs 15 residues. Germline loops: CDR1 MNHEY, CDR2 SMNVEV (reference sequence). The V gene lost 7 bases and the J gene lost 0 bases, with 10 bases spanning the gap. CDR3 bases: TGTGCCAGCACCCCACAGAACTCTGGGGCCAACGTCCTGACTTTC. Protein product: CASTPQNSGANVLTF.

The V and J genes are TRBV30 and TRBJ1-5; D gene uncertain. The CDR3 has 15 amino acids. From germline, CDR1 is GTSNPN and CDR2 SVGIG (reference sequence). The V gene lost 2 bases and the J gene lost 1 base, with 12 bases spanning the gap. CDR3 sequence: CAWSRGFASNQPQHF. In DNA form, the CDR3 reads TGTGCCTGGAGTCGAGGGTTCGCGAGCAATCAGCCCCAGCATTTT. Based on the CDR3 plus reference TRBV30 and TRBJ1-5, the full variable domain is SQTIHQWPATLVQPVGSPLSLECTVEGTSNPNLYWYRQAAGRGLQLLFYSVGIGQISSEVPQNLSASRPQDRQFILSSKKLLLSDSGFYLCAWSRGFASNQPQHFGDGTRLSIL.